The clone carrying this T cell receptor beta chain was detected only a few times. Its specificity is not known. This entry belongs to a study of T cells in localized non-small cell lung cancer. Study observations and caveats: Adjacent lung tissue had a median about 60 of the top 100 clones found in the tumor. Tumor showed lower T cell clonality than uninvolved adjacent lung, where it was highest. With higher T cell density in blood came longer overall survival.

TCRdb keeps only in-frame clones here, not all; method: immunoSEQ multiplex PCR. Of around 5,300 clones listed, 30% to 40% were seen once; the top ten hold approximately 8.1%. V was cut by 5 bases and J by 0 bases, with 16 bases left in between. Germline V gene lookup returns CDR1 LNHDA and CDR2 SQIVND (reference sequence). The CDR3 consists of 16 residues. The input for sequencing was lung tumor tissue, taken before any cancer treatment. This clonotype was sampled from a female donor over 55 with stage I lung adenocarcinoma. This chain uses TRBV19 with TRBJ1-1; possibly TRBD1 for D (6 bases). The CDR3 loop reads CASSAFQGLVNTEAFF. The CDR3 nucleotides are TGTGCCAGTAGTGCGTTCCAGGGGTTGGTGAACACTGAAGCTTTCTTT.